This T cell receptor (beta chain) was sequenced in a study of blood T cell repertoires in COVID-19. Germline CDR1 and CDR2: SGHTA and FQGNSA. The CDR3 has 17 residues. V was trimmed by 5 bases and J by 2 bases, leaving 20 bases between them. Using immunoSEQ multiplex PCR, the repertoire was profiled, and TCRdb retains in-frame clones only, with some absent. The sample lists 250,000 to 350,000 clones, around 86% occurring once. The TCR originated in a woman between 25 and 40 years old with active or convalescent COVID-19. Sequenced: peripheral blood. V is TRBV7-2 and J is TRBJ2-3; D is perhaps TRBD2 (6 bases). Here the CDR3 DNA reads TGTGCCAGCAGCCGCGGATCGGGACTTCTTATCACAGATACGCAGTATTTT. Its protein product is CASSRGSGLLITDTQYF. The variable domain in full, completed from reference TRBV7-2 and TRBJ2-3, reads GAGVSQSPSNKVTEKGKDVELRCDPISGHTALYWYRQSLGQGLEFLIYFQGNSAPDKSGLPSDRFSAERTGGSVSTLTIQRTQQEDSAVYLCASSRGSGLLITDTQYFGPGTRLTVL.